The present entry profiles one TCR beta chain with its context. Antigen specificity is unknown. The sample's time point: week 23, last vaccination. Each dose delivered 300 ug of mutant IDH1 20-mer peptide subcutaneously with imiquimod. This sample stems from a study of a mutant IDH1 vaccine in newly diagnosed glioma. Across the study: Every participant had undergone radiotherapy, temozolomide, or both before, and most underwent both.

Generated by immunoSEQ multiplex PCR, the TCRdb table keeps only in-frame clones and is missing some. The table records about 82,000 clones, over 75% of them present only once. The germline V gene has CDR1 WNHNN and CDR2 SYGVQD (reference sequence). V was shortened by 3 bases and J by 7 bases, with 9 bases between the two germline ends. This CDR3 contains 12 residues. Study results and caveats: Of all patients, roughly 93% showed vaccine-induced immune responses.

The sample consisted of PBMCs, taken from a glioma patient whose treatment included an IDH1 peptide vaccine. The source is a man under 40 with glioma. Some clones in this sample may be carry-over from other donors' samples. The chain combines TRBV10-1 with TRBJ1-2; D unclear. The CDR3 coding sequence is TGCGCCAGCAGTGACCTGCGGAGTGGCTACACCTTC. Amino acids: CASSDLRSGYTF.